Listed here are 15 T cell receptor beta chains from one sample, sequenced in a study of T cell repertoires in cytomegalovirus infection. These receptors' targets are unknown. TCRdb re-called the reads with MiXCR, one entry per CDR3 protein. The table records some 940,000 distinct CDR3 sequences, roughly 30% of them present only once. The sequences come from cultured CD8+ T cells from PBMCs, collected from culture after CMV antigen stimulation. Receptors were obtained from a human donor in good health (CMV status not recorded). Some clones in this sample may be carry-over from other donors' samples.

This clonotype occurred a few times. The chain uses TRBV19 and TRBJ1-2; TRBD1 agrees at 8 bases. The length of the CDR3 is 13 residues. From germline, CDR1 is LNHDA and CDR2 SQIVND (reference sequence). Trimming at V came to 7 bases and at J to 2 bases, leaving 3 bases not matched to a gene. Written as DNA, the CDR3 is TGTGCCAGTACAGGGGGCGTGAACTATGGCTACACCTTC. It is translated as CASTGGVNYGYTF.

Concerning this clonotype: A much bigger clone sits one base away, suggesting this may be a read error. V gene TRBV7-6 combines with J gene TRBJ1-2, with D possibly TRBD1 on 6 matching bases. The CDR3 covers 14 residues. V was cut by 4 bases and J by 6 bases, with 15 bases left in between. Germline V CDR1 and CDR2: SGHVS, FNYEAQ. CDR3 DNA: TGTGCCAGCAGCTCCTCACAGGGCGGGCATGGCTACACCTTC. Translating gives CASSSSQGGHGYTF.

This clonotype showed up just a few times. The chain has TRBV29-1 and TRBJ2-3; D not certain. The CDR3 loop spans 14 amino acids. The germline V gene has CDR1 SQVTM and CDR2 ANQGSEA. The ends were cut back, 0 bases at V and 0 bases at J, with 7 bases in the middle. CDR3 in amino acids: CSVEDLDSTDTQYF. The CDR3 coding sequence is TGCAGCGTTGAAGATCTGGACAGCACAGATACGCAGTATTTT.

This chain uses TRBV6-2 or TRBV6-3 with TRBJ2-7, with D tentatively TRBD1 or TRBD2 (5 bases each). Germline V gives CDR1 MNHEY, CDR2 SVGEGT. V lost 7 bases to trimming and J lost 2 bases, with 15 bases between them. This CDR3 spans 14 amino acids. This CDR3 is CASTGRDGAYEQYV. The CDR3 nucleotides are TGTGCCAGCACCGGCAGGGACGGAGCCTACGAGCAGTACGTC.

In the case of this clonotype: Germline and junction disagree at one end, which may indicate a read error. The genes are TRBV10-2 and TRBJ1-1; maybe TRBD1 (6 bases). Germline V gives CDR1 WSHSY, CDR2 SAAADI. The CDR3 contains 11 residues. Here the CDR3 reads CASSRGGAAFF. Here the CDR3 DNA reads TGTGCCAGCAGTCGAGGGGGTGCCGCTTTCTTT.

The chain recombines TRBV4-1 with TRBJ2-2; 12 bases align to TRBD1. Germline CDR1 MGHRA, CDR2 YSYEKL. The CDR3 has 19 residues. Germline trimming cut 0 bases from V and 7 bases from J; bases unmatched to any gene: 12. The CDR3 region is CASSQDQRGTGGLVGELFF. The CDR3 nucleotides read TGCGCCAGCAGCCAAGATCAACGCGGGACAGGGGGCTTGGTCGGGGAGCTGTTTTTT.

This clonotype turned up a few times. This chain connects TRBV15 to TRBJ2-5, with D unclear. Trimming removed 0 bases at V and 2 bases at J, with 16 bases between. CDR3 length: 17 amino acids. Per germline, CDR1 LNHNV and CDR2 YYDKDF (reference sequence). The CDR3 loop is CATSREPFWAGQETQYF. Written as DNA, the CDR3 is TGTGCCACCAGCAGAGAGCCCTTTTGGGCAGGTCAAGAGACCCAGTACTTC.

This clonotype was picked up many times. The V and J genes are TRBV6-5 and TRBJ1-1; D gene uncertain. The CDR3 extends over 15 amino acids. Looked up from germline, CDR1 is MNHEY and CDR2 is SVGAGI. Deletions cut 0 bases from V and 1 base from J, with 9 bases between. DNA for the CDR3: TGTGCCAGCAGTTACTCTGCTCCGGAGAACACTGAAGCTTTCTTT. Its protein product is CASSYSAPENTEAFF.

This clonotype was seen many times. The chain recombines TRBV7-2 with TRBJ2-7; no clear D. Between the trimmed V and J ends, which lost 5 bases and 5 bases, there was a span of 16 bases. Per the germline V gene, CDR1 is SGHTA and CDR2 is FQGNSA. CDR3 length equals 14 residues. The CDR3 loop reads CASSPRDPPNEQYF. CDR3 nucleotides: TGTGCCAGCAGCCCGAGAGACCCCCCCAACGAGCAGTACTTC.

Only a few counts were recorded for this clonotype. The chain links TRBV7-6 to TRBJ2-1; 12 bases are shared with TRBD2. V was pared by 5 bases and J by 9 bases, with 5 bases of the junction left unmatched. Germline V gene sequence: CDR1 SGHVS, CDR2 FNYEAQ. The CDR3 length is 14 residues. This chain's CDR3 is CASSQTSGGSEQFF. As DNA, the CDR3 is TGTGCCAGCAGCCAGACTAGCGGGGGATCTGAGCAGTTCTTC.

This chain uses TRBV29-1 with TRBJ1-2; 7 bases are shared with TRBD1. Germline loops: CDR1 SQVTM, CDR2 ANQGSEA. Trimming at V came to 1 base and at J to 3 bases, leaving 8 bases not matched to a gene. The CDR3 is made up of 15 amino acids. CDR3 sequence reads: CSVEAKQGKDYGYTF. Written as DNA, the CDR3 is TGCAGCGTTGAAGCTAAACAGGGGAAAGACTATGGCTACACCTTC.

This clonotype was seen ten or more times. The chain links TRBV11-2 to TRBJ2-3; D ambiguous. V was cut by 1 base and J by 0 bases, with 5 bases left in between. This CDR3 region has 14 residues. The germline V gene encodes CDR1 SGHAT and CDR2 FQNNGV. CDR3 sequence: CASSLGYSTDTQYF. The CDR3 DNA reads as TGTGCCAGCAGCTTAGGGTACAGCACAGATACGCAGTATTTT.

This clonotype was recorded once. A much larger clone sits a single nucleotide away, making a read error possible. Lacking the conserved final phenylalanine or tryptophan, this CDR3 likely reflects a read error. The chain recombines TRBV10-3 with TRBJ2-1; 10 bases fit TRBD2. The V gene's germline CDR1 is ENHRY and CDR2 SYGVKD. The CDR3 consists of 20 residues. The junction had 22 bases not matched to a gene; V was cut back by 3 bases and J by 8 bases. CDR3 DNA sequence: TGTGCCATCAGTGACCCCGCTAGCGGGGGACCCAAATTACATGTCGATGAGCAGTTCTCC. Translation: CAISDPASGGPKLHVDEQFS.

This clonotype was picked up a small number of times. J is TRBJ2-1 and V is TRBV6-5; D is ambiguous. Germline loops: CDR1 MNHEY, CDR2 SVGAGI. Trimming stripped 1 base from V and 3 bases from J, with 13 bases between. This CDR3 is 16 amino acids long. This CDR3 reads CASSYYWGLNYNEQFF. The CDR3 bases are TGTGCCAGCAGTTACTATTGGGGTCTGAACTACAATGAGCAGTTCTTC.

The genes are TRBV6-2 or TRBV6-3 and TRBJ2-4; D not certain. The CDR3 extends over 13 amino acids. Trimming took 6 bases from V and 0 from J, leaving 6 bases between them. Per the germline V gene, CDR1 is MNHEY and CDR2 is SVGEGT. CDR3 DNA: TGTGCCAGCAGATATCTAGCCAAAAACATTCAGTACTTC. As protein: CASRYLAKNIQYF.